Below, one T cell receptor (beta chain) is given with its context. This entry comes from a study of blood T cell repertoires in COVID-19. Study summary: The United States, Italy and Spain provided the acute and convalescent COVID-19 samples.

Germline loops: CDR1 SNHLY, CDR2 FYNNEI. This CDR3 comprises 11 residues. Trimming took 8 bases from V and 6 from J, leaving 11 bases between them. Original processing notes: Scientists estimated how many nucleated cells there were by amplifying reference gene primers. Some clones are missing from TCRdb's copy, which holds only in-frame ones; the method was immunoSEQ multiplex PCR. V, J and clone size are those of that table, while D and trimming were read from the DNA. The table includes about 90,000 clones, 70% to 90% detected once. The sequenced sample was peripheral blood. The origin of this receptor is a human donor in a cohort sampled during active COVID-19. V gene TRBV2 combines with J gene TRBJ2-7; no clear D gene. CDR3 loop: CASGYYAEQYF. CDR3 coding DNA: TGTGCCAGCGGGTACTATGCCGAGCAGTACTTC.